This TCR beta chain emerged from a study of shared clonotypes between healthy human individuals. About the study: Three men and a couple of women, aged 18 to 49, were donors.

For this clone: The antigen remains undetermined.

Findings of the study overall: The sharing of about 5% of naive CD4 clonotypes was seen across a few donors.

CDR3 length: 14 residues. Germline lookup yields CDR1 MDHEN and CDR2 SYDVKM. The germline V and J ends were trimmed by 3 bases and 7 bases, with 12 bases remaining between them. Sorted-subset replicate PCR reactions were performed with approximately 0.2 ug DNA, corresponding to some 32,000 T cell genomes. The table came from immunoSEQ multiplex PCR; TCRdb's copy has only in-frame clones and leaves some out. Here the sample spans some 1.5 million clones, 96% being singletons. Caucasian adults residing in Nashville, Tennessee made up all the donors. Specimen: naive CD4+ T cells sorted from blood. Described subset: CD45RA+ positively selected. The V and J genes are TRBV28 and TRBJ1-4; D is unresolved. This TCR came from a man aged 25 to 45 in good health. The DNA for the CDR3 is TGTGCCAGCAGTTTGGGCAGGTGGAGTGAAAAACTGTTTTTT. The encoded protein is CASSLGRWSEKLFF.